Shown below are 12 T cell receptor beta chains from a single sample sequenced in a study of blood T cell repertoires in COVID-19. The assay was immunoSEQ multiplex PCR, and TCRdb's table has in-frame clones only and misses some. Seen here are roughly 200,000 clones, around three quarters observed once, and the top ten hold 5% to 8.5%. Material: peripheral blood. These receptors came from a man in his 70s with active or convalescent COVID-19.

The V and J genes are TRBV19 and TRBJ1-3; D perhaps matches TRBD1 (5 bases). Looked up from germline, CDR1 is LNHDA and CDR2 is SQIVND (reference sequence). CDR3 length equals 16 residues. Trimming stripped 5 bases from V and 4 bases from J, with 18 bases between. This CDR3 is CASSPGAGGEGNTIYF. CDR3 sequence (DNA): TGTGCCAGTAGTCCAGGTGCCGGGGGTGAAGGAAACACCATATATTTT.

The V call is TRBV7-2, the J call TRBJ2-1; 11 bases agree with TRBD2. CDR3 size: 16 residues. Trimming took 6 bases from V and 7 from J; bases not matched to a gene: 11. The germline V gene has CDR1 SGHTA and CDR2 FQGNSA. The CDR3 DNA reads TGTGCCAGCAGATTGCGGGGACTAGCGGAACCTAATGAGCAGTTCTTC. Encoded protein: CASRLRGLAEPNEQFF.

This clone has just a few counts. J is TRBJ2-3 and V is TRBV11-2; D possibly corresponds to TRBD2 (7 bases). The V gene's germline CDR1 is SGHAT and CDR2 FQNNGV. The CDR3 covers 15 residues. The V end was cut by 5 bases, the J end by 2 bases, with 14 bases between. The CDR3 loop is CASSRGGPLTDTQYF. The CDR3 nucleotides read TGTGCCAGCAGCCGCGGGGGCCCCCTCACAGATACGCAGTATTTT.

This clone was seen once. CDR3 in amino acids: CASSPPGTSGNHEQYF. Written as DNA, the CDR3 is TGTGCCAGCTCACCACCCGGGACTAGCGGGAACCACGAGCAGTACTTC. This sequence joins TRBV18 and TRBJ2-7; 13 bases match TRBD2. The junction had 4 bases not matched to a gene; V was cut back by 0 bases and J by 5 bases. Germline V lookup: CDR1 KGHSH, CDR2 LQKENI. There are 16 residues in the CDR3.

V usage is TRBV28 and J usage is TRBJ1-2; TRBD1 matches at 9 bases. Germline CDR1 reads MDHEN; CDR2 reads SYDVKM. V was clipped by 10 bases and J by 6 bases; unmatched bases: 12. This CDR3 is built from 14 residues. For the CDR3, the DNA is TGTGCCACCTCAACAGGACAGGGGAGGAATGGCTACACCTTC. Amino acid sequence: CATSTGQGRNGYTF.

The rearrangement uses TRBV6-5 and TRBJ1-4; the D gene is possibly TRBD1 (6 bases). CDR3 size: 14 residues. Trimming removed 6 bases at V and 0 bases at J, with 8 bases between. CDR1 and CDR2 (germline): MNHEY, SVGAGI. The CDR3 coding sequence is TGTGCCAGCAGCGACAGGTCAACTAATGAAAAACTGTTTTTT. This translates into CASSDRSTNEKLFF.

This chain joins TRBV29-1 and TRBJ1-5; D is possibly TRBD1 (5 bases). V gave up 4 bases and J gave up 8 bases, with 15 bases separating them. The V gene's germline CDR1 is SQVTM and CDR2 ANQGSEA. The CDR3 length is 13 residues. In nucleotides, the CDR3 is TGCAGCGTTGTGGGGGGGTTTGGGGAGCCCCAGCATTTT. Protein: CSVVGGFGEPQHF.

This clone was counted a single time. The chain joins TRBV9 to TRBJ2-7; D is unclear. The CDR3 length is 14 residues. The V and J ends lost 0 bases and 1 base respectively, with 8 bases between them. The germline V gene has CDR1 SGDLS and CDR2 YYNGEE. The CDR3 spells CASSVAWSSYEQYF. The CDR3 DNA reads as TGTGCCAGCAGCGTAGCTTGGAGTTCCTACGAGCAGTACTTC.

This clone is a singleton in its sample. This sequence joins TRBV5-4 and TRBJ1-2, with D possibly being TRBD1 (6 bases). CDR3 length equals 14 residues. V lost 0 bases, J lost 2 bases, and 8 bases lay in between. The V gene's germline CDR1 is SGHNT and CDR2 YYREEE (reference sequence). CDR3: CASSLEGGNYGYTF. CDR3 bases: TGTGCCAGCAGCTTGGAGGGGGGGAACTATGGCTACACCTTC.

The J gene is TRBJ1-5, the V gene TRBV19; D possibly corresponds to TRBD1 (5 bases). Trimming cost V 3 bases and J 7 bases, with 13 bases left between them. The germline V gene encodes CDR1 LNHDA and CDR2 SQIVND (reference sequence). CDR3 length equals 14 residues. The CDR3 is CASSMVREGQPQHF. For the CDR3, the DNA is TGTGCCAGTAGTATGGTTAGGGAGGGGCAGCCCCAGCATTTT. Combining the CDR3 with reference TRBV19 and TRBJ1-5 gives the whole variable domain DGGITQSPKYLFRKEGQNVTLSCEQNLNHDAMYWYRQDPGQGLRLIYYSQIVNDFQKGDIAEGYSVSREKKESFPLTVTSAQKNPTAFYLCASSMVREGQPQHFGDGTRLSIL.

The chain is built from TRBV6-1 and TRBJ1-3; D is possibly TRBD1 (6 bases). Trimming took 5 bases from V and 4 from J, leaving 12 bases between them. CDR1 and CDR2 from the germline V gene are MNHNS and SASEGT. The CDR3 spans 14 residues. The CDR3 coding sequence is TGTGCCAGCAGTTTGGGACAACGGGGAAACACCATATATTTT. It translates to CASSLGQRGNTIYF.

V and J are TRBV6-2 or TRBV6-3 and TRBJ2-7, with D possibly TRBD2 on 6 matching bases. The CDR3 totals 12 residues. Germline V CDR1 and CDR2: MNHEY, SVGEGT. Trimming took 8 bases from V and 6 from J, leaving 14 bases between them. The chain's CDR3 is CASRPSGGEQYF. CDR3 DNA: TGTGCCAGCCGCCCCTCCGGGGGCGAGCAGTACTTC.